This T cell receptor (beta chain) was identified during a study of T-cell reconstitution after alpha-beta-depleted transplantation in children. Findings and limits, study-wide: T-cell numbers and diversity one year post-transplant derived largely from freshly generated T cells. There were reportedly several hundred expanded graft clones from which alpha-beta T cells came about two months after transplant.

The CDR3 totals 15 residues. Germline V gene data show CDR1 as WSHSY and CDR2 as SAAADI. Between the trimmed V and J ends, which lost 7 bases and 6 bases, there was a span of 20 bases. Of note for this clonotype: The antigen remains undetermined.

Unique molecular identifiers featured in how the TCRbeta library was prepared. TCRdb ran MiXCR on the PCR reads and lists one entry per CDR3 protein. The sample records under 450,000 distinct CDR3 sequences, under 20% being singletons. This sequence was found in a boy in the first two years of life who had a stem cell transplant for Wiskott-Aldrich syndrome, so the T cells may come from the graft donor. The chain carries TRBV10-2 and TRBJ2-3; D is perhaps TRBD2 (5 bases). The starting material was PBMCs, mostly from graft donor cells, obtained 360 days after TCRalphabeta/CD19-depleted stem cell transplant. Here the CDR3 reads CASTQRTGPHDTQYF. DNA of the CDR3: TGCGCCAGCACCCAAAGGACTGGGCCTCACGATACGCAGTATTTT.